This T cell receptor (beta chain) was sequenced during a study of shared clonotypes between healthy human individuals. Study conclusions and caveats: Sampling covered blood only; tissue repertoires likely differ.

On this clone: The antigen remains undetermined.

Per germline, CDR1 MDHEN and CDR2 SYDVKM. This CDR3 contains 16 residues. V gave up 4 bases and J gave up 5 bases; unmatched junction bases: 12. When replicate PCRs were run on unsorted PBMC, they used about 300 ng DNA, some 30,000 T cell genomes. Bulk PBMC genomic DNA spanned ten immunoSEQ deep plates. Original handling: ImmunoSEQ yielded junction-only sequences lacking quality scores, so filtering differed. Repertoires were generated with immunoSEQ multiplex PCR, while TCRdb's copy carries only in-frame clones and drops some. V, J and clone size are taken as reported in that table, and D and trimming were inferred from the DNA itself. The data contain around 530,000 clones, about 80% of them seen just once; the ten biggest clones take up 12%.

The sequence was collected from a woman in her forties in good health. Some clones in this sample may be carry-over from other donors' samples. The sample was PBMCs. The rearrangement uses TRBV28 and TRBJ2-5; 8 bases align to TRBD1. The CDR3 reads CASSSPGGVFLETQYF. The DNA of the CDR3 is TGTGCCAGCAGTTCCCCAGGGGGCGTATTTCTGGAGACCCAGTACTTC.